This T cell receptor (beta chain) was recorded in a study of control samples from healthy donors and cancer patients. The protocol was immunoSEQ multiplex PCR, while the TCRdb copy is restricted to in-frame clones and leaves out a portion. This table holds more than 10,000 clones, roughly 95% found once. Deletions cut 8 bases from V and 1 base from J, with 8 bases between. The CDR3 consists of 12 residues. Germline V gene data show CDR1 as MNHEY and CDR2 as SVGAGI. Sequencing input: PBMCs. The V call is TRBV6-5, the J call TRBJ1-2; D is undetermined. This sequence was found in a man between 65 and 85 years old with head and neck cancer. For the CDR3, the DNA is TGTGCCAGCTCCATCATTAACTATGGCTACACCTTC. Amino acid sequence: CASSIINYGYTF.